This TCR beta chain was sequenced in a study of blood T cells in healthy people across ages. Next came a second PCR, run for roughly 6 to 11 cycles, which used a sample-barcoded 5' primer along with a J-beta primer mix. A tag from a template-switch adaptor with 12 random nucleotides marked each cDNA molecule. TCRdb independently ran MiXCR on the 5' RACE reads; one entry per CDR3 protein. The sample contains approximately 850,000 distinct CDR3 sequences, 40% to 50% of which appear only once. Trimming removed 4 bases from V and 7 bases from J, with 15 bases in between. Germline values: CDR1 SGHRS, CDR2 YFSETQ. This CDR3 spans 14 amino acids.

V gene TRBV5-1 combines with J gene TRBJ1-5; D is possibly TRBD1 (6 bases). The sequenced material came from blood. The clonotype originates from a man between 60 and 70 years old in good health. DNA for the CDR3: TGCGCCAGCAGCACGGAGGGGGGTGCACAGCCCCAGCATTTT. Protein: CASSTEGGAQPQHF.